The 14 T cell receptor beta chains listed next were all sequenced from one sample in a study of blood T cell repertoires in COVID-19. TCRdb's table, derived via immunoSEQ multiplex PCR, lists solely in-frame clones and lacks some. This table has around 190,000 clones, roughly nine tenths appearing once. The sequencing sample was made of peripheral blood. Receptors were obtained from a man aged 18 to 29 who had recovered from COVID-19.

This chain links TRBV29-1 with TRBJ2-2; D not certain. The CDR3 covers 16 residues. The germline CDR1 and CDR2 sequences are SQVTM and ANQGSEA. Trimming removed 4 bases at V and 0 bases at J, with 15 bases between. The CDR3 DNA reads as TGCAGCGTTGCTCCCGCTACCACTGCGAACACCGGGGAGCTGTTTTTT. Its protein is CSVAPATTANTGELFF.

The CDR3: CASSQVTSGTLLQETQYF. The CDR3 nucleotides read TGCGCCAGCAGCCAAGTCACTAGCGGTACCTTACTCCAAGAGACCCAGTACTTC. This chain links TRBV4-1 with TRBJ2-5; 8 bases match TRBD2. The CDR3 runs 18 residues. After removal of 1 base from V and 1 base from J, the junction contained 11 bases not matched to a gene. The V gene's germline CDR1 is MGHRA and CDR2 YSYEKL.

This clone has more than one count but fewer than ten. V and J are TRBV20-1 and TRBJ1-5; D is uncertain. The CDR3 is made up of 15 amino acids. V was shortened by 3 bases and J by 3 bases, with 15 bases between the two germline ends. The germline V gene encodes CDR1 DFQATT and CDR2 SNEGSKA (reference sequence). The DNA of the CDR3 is TGCAGTGCTAGTGAGGGAGGGTTGTCCAATCAGCCCCAGCATTTT. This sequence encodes CSASEGGLSNQPQHF.

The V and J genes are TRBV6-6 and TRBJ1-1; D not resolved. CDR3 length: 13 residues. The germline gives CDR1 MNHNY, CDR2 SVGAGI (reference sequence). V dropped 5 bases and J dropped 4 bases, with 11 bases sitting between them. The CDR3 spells CASSPPPGTEAFF. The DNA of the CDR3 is TGTGCCAGCAGTCCCCCCCCAGGCACTGAAGCTTTCTTT.

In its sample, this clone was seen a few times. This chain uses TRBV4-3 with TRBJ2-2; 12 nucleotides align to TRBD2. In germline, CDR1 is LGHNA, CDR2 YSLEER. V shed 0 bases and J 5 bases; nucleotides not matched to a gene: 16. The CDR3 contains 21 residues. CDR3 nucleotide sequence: TGCGCCAGCAGCCAAGAGGGGAACGGACTAGCGGGACTCGAACAAACCGGGGAGCTGTTTTTT. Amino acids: CASSQEGNGLAGLEQTGELFF.

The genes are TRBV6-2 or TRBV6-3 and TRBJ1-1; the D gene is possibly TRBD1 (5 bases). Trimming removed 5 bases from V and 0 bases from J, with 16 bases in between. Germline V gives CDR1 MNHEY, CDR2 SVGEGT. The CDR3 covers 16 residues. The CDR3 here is CASSPRIAGMNTEAFF. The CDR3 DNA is TGTGCCAGCAGTCCCAGAATAGCAGGGATGAACACTGAAGCTTTCTTT.

The CDR3 region has the DNA TGTGCCAGCAGTTTCATTGGGACTTCAGCCTACGAGCAGTACTTC. Translating it yields CASSFIGTSAYEQYF. The V gene is TRBV28, the J gene TRBJ2-7; possibly TRBD2 for D (6 bases). Looked up from germline, CDR1 is MDHEN and CDR2 is SYDVKM. V dropped 3 bases and J dropped 2 bases, with 14 bases sitting between them. This CDR3 has 15 residues.

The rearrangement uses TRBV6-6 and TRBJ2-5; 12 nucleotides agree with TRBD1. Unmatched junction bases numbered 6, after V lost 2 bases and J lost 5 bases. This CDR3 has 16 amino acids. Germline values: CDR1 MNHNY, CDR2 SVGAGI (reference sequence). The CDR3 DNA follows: TGTGCCAGCAGTTACGGGACAGGGGGCCCGCAGGAGACCCAGTACTTC. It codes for CASSYGTGGPQETQYF.

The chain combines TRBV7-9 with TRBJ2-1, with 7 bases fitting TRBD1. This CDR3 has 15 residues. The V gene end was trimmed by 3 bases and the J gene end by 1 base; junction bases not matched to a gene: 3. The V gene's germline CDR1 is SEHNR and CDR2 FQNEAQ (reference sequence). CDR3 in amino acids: CASSFETGSYNEQFF. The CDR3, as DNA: TGTGCCAGCAGCTTCGAGACAGGGTCCTACAATGAGCAGTTCTTC.

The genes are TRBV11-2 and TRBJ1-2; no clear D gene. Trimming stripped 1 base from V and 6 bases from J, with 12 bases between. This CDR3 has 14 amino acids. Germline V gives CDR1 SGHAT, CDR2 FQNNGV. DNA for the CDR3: TGTGCCAGCAGCTTAGCCTTGTCGGGTAATGGCTACACCTTC. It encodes CASSLALSGNGYTF.

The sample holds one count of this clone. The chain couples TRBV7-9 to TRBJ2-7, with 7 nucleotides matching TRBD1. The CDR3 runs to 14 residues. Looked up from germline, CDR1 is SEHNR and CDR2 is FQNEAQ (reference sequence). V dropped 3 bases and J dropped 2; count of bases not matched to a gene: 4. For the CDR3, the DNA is TGTGCCAGCAGCTTTCGGACAGGCACCTACGAGCAGTACTTC. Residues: CASSFRTGTYEQYF.

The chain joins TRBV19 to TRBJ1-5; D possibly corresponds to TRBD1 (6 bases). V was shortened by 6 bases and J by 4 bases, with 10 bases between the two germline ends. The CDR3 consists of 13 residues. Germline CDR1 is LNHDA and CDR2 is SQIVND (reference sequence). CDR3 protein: CASSPGANQPQHF. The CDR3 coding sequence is TGTGCCAGTAGCCCAGGGGCTAATCAGCCCCAGCATTTT.

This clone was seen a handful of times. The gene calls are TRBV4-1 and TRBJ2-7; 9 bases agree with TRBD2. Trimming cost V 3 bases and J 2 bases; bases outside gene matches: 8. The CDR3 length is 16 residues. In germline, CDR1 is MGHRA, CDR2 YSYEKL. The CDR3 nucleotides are TGCGCCAGCAGCCATCAGGGACTAGCTGTGACCTACGAGCAGTACTTC. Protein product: CASSHQGLAVTYEQYF.

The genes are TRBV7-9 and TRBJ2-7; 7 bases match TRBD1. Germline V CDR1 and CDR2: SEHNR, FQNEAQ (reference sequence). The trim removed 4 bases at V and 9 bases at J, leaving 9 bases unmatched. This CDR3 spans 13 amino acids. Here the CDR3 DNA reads TGTGCCAGCAGCTCTCGACAGGGTAAAGGGCAGTACTTC. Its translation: CASSSRQGKGQYF.